The entry below gives a single T cell receptor beta chain sequence along with its context. This entry is derived from a study of beta chain features in type 1 diabetes. The trim removed 0 bases at V and 4 bases at J, leaving 6 bases unmatched. Germline V gene sequence: CDR1 MNHEY, CDR2 SVGAGI. This CDR3 is 15 amino acids long. Every isolated RNA sample was fully reverse transcribed, so sequencing captured expressed TCRB transcripts. The average output of naive, central memory and regulatory T cell samples was approximately 3.7 million reads. Data came from immunoSEQ multiplex PCR; TCRdb stores just in-frame clones and leaves some out. The table includes under 350,000 clones, roughly 8% detected once.

This clonotype originated in a woman aged 18 to 35 in good health. The chain has TRBV6-5 and TRBJ2-7; 7 nucleotides align to TRBD2. The sample taken for sequencing was central memory CD4+ T cells from blood. The CDR3 sequence is CASSYSSTSAYEQYF. The CDR3 coding sequence is TGTGCCAGCAGTTACTCGAGTACTAGCGCGTACGAGCAGTACTTC.